Sequencing of this TCR beta chain was carried out in a study of cytomegalovirus exposure and HLA in healthy donors. The CDR3 runs to 14 residues. Germline CDR1 and CDR2: SGHRS and YFSETQ. With 3 bases clipped from V and 7 bases from J, the junction kept 7 bases outside the gene matches. PCR involved 60 Vbeta and 13 Jbeta primers. Produced via immunoSEQ multiplex PCR; TCRdb's table is partial and in-frame only. The sample has about 190,000 clones; more than 85% are singletons. The chain links TRBV5-1 to TRBJ2-7, with 10 bases matching TRBD1. Sequenced input: PBMCs. The TCR comes from a woman younger than 35 in good health and CMV-seronegative. CDR3: CASSSGTGALEQYF. CDR3 DNA sequence: TGCGCCAGCAGCTCCGGGACAGGGGCCCTGGAGCAGTACTTC.